This T cell receptor beta chain is from a study of CDR3 diversity in severe acne. A single record per CDR3 protein comes from TCRdb applying MiXCR to the PCR reads. Of tens of thousands of distinct CDR3 sequences in the sample, 51% were seen once. CDR3 length equals 12 residues. Trimming removed 2 bases at V and 5 bases at J, with 9 bases between. Germline CDR1 reads GTSNPN; CDR2 reads SVGIG (reference sequence). The sample taken for sequencing was blood. This chain links TRBV30 with TRBJ1-2; D is undetermined. The TCR was taken from a male donor in good health, without acne. The chain's CDR3 is CAWSREGYGYTF. CDR3 sequence (DNA): TGTGCCTGGAGTAGAGAGGGTTATGGCTACACCTTC.